This entry lists 3 T cell receptor beta chains sequenced from one sample in a study of molecular identifiers for immune sequencing clone quantification. TCRdb re-called the PCR reads through MiXCR, storing one row per CDR3 protein. This table holds approximately 40,000 distinct CDR3 sequences, around a sixth found once. Source material: naive CD8+ T cells from blood, with Jurkat cell RNA spiked in. The subset here: FACS-sorted CD8+CD4-CCR7+CD45RA+ naive T cells. These receptors were taken from a human donor in good health. Some libraries in this study had Jurkat cell RNA spiked in.

The sample holds many counts of this clonotype. The rearrangement uses TRBV9 and TRBJ1-1; TRBD1 matches 9 bases. Germline V gene lookup returns CDR1 SGDLS and CDR2 YYNGEE. J was trimmed by 4 bases and V by 3 bases; bases with no gene match: 10. There are 16 residues in the CDR3. DNA for the CDR3: TGTGCCAGCAGCGGTTCACAGGGGGCTGTGGGCACTGAAGCTTTCTTT. Translating gives CASSGSQGAVGTEAFF.

There are many counts of this clonotype. V gene TRBV12-3 or TRBV12-4 combines with J gene TRBJ2-3, with 8 bases fitting TRBD2. V trimming: 7 bases; J trimming: 4 bases; junction bases outside the gene matches: 13. This CDR3 contains 16 residues. The CDR3 nucleotides read TGTGCCAGCACGCGACCGGGACTAGGGGCTTCAGATACGCAGTATTTT. Translated, it gives CASTRPGLGASDTQYF.

This chain uses TRBV4-1 with TRBJ1-1; no clear D gene. This CDR3 region has 14 residues. The V end lost 8 bases, the J end lost 4 bases, and 17 bases lay between the germline ends. Per the germline V gene, CDR1 is MGHRA and CDR2 is YSYEKL. The CDR3 reads CASRTSIWGTEAFF. The CDR3 DNA is TGCGCCAGCCGGACCTCGATATGGGGCACTGAAGCTTTCTTT.